The present T cell receptor beta chain was sequenced within a study of blood T cell repertoires in COVID-19. This CDR3 has 16 amino acids. Per the germline V gene, CDR1 is SGHTA and CDR2 is FQGTGA. Between the trimmed V and J ends, which lost 3 bases and 0 bases, there was a span of 13 bases. The authors' processing: Reference gene primer amplification in the assay estimated nucleated cell counts. Sequencing was performed with immunoSEQ multiplex PCR; in TCRdb, only in-frame clones are kept and a portion is missing. D and trimming come from the DNA, and the V and J calls and clone size come from that table. The sample records tens of thousands of clones, more than 70% being singletons.

The chain carries TRBV7-3 and TRBJ2-3; D possibly corresponds to TRBD1 (5 bases). This clonotype was sampled from a human donor in a cohort sampled during active COVID-19. Material: peripheral blood. CDR3 nucleotides: TGTGCCAGCAGCTTCTCCAGGGCTACTAGCACAGATACGCAGTATTTT. It codes for CASSFSRATSTDTQYF.